This T cell receptor beta chain was sequenced in a study of cytomegalovirus exposure and HLA in healthy donors (dated by TCRdb to between 2016 and 2019). General notes on the study: According to an earlier analysis of around 600 of the donors, some 180 million T cells yielded roughly 110 million unique TCR beta sequences and approximately 300 Gb of sequence data. Approximately 330 gigabases of sequencing data and approximately 92 million unique TCR sequences made up an early release that covered roughly 670 HLA-typed donors. The genetic ancestry cluster associated with self-reported Caucasian donors included 81% of the roughly 360 genotyped donors. The study aimed to test whether cataloging public T cell receptors could reveal signatures of past pathogen exposure. The study profiled the T cell repertoires of some 610 subjects by immunosequencing and related them to cytomegalovirus serostatus. In addition to the first cohort of around 670 subjects, a separate validation cohort of approximately 130 different subjects was used. To predict cytomegalovirus infection status, the study brought together high-throughput TCR immunosequencing, statistical association of individual TCRs with disease status, and machine learning. A later analysis re-examined previously published TCR beta repertoires from 610 or so donors and added high-resolution HLA genotyping to investigate patterns of TCR occurrence. Rather than drawing on any new phenotypic data, the later analysis identified candidate immune exposures from TCR beta sequences and the way those sequences occurred across donors. To decide whether each TCR beta V gene segment behaved as functional or pseudogenic, an earlier analysis of some 600 of the donors relied on high-throughput TCR beta sequencing. Donor age, sex, ethnicity and CMV serostatus were compiled together with the repertoire data. In a later genetic analysis, genome-wide SNP genotypes for about 60% of the 666 donors were used, and that subset was treated as a discovery cohort. Every repertoire in the discovery cohort had been generated on one and the same sequencing platform. Both class I and class II loci were covered by HLA typing, at four-digit resolution. Typing coverage varied by locus: about 620-630 donors for A, B, C, DRB1 and DQB1; roughly 500 for DQA1; 606 for DPA1; roughly 470 for DPB1. Four or five DR-DQ haplotypes were handled as single units for association and clustering because linkage in the cohort was strong. Across some 400 genotyped donors of the cohort, an average of about 220,000 unique TCR beta nucleotide sequences per donor were sequenced, and around 20% of those sequences were non-productive. Overall results and qualifications from the work: A group of highly shared sequence variants was considered likely to be a technical artifact of the sequencing pipeline. A later genetic analysis reported fewer N-insertions in productive TCRs among donors in an Asian-associated ancestry cluster than the roughly 700-donor mean. In the study, some 160 TCR beta chains were listed as associated with cytomegalovirus. For the cohort, immune exposure information was limited to CMV serostatus. In a later genetic analysis, a missense DCLRE1C variant was associated with V-gene and J-gene trimming of TCR beta chains, and the association was replicated in an independent cohort. In vitro tests confirmed that a few of the cytomegalovirus-associated TCR beta chains recognize cytomegalovirus antigens. Linkage disequilibrium might explain the correlated functional status among segregating V segments, but an unknown experimental factor could not be excluded. In an earlier analysis of 587 of the donors, most TCR beta V segments appeared in productive rearrangements about 87% or about 30% of the time, broadly matching IMGT annotations. Cytomegalovirus status was reported to be diagnosed by the classifier with high specificity and sensitivity in both the original and validation cohorts. Across donors, most TCR sequences were observed very rarely, whereas some public TCRs were present in many individuals. Several of the top co-occurrence clusters appeared to be linked to parvovirus B19, influenza, CMV and Epstein-Barr virus, according to a later analysis. The authors suggested that the approach could potentially be generalized to other disease states and immunological phenotypes. According to a later analysis, TCR association rates differed among HLA loci, with DRB1 alleles showing the most associated TCRs and HLA-C alleles showing the fewest. Because HLA typing was unavailable for some donors at each locus, only the typed subset was used in association tests. In a later analysis, most CMV-associated TCR beta chains were found to appear HLA-restricted, with HLA associations seemingly driven largely by CMV exposure. A further reported finding was that TCR beta sequences accurately predicted the HLA-A and HLA-B alleles for most subjects in the first cohort. Only TCR beta chains were sequenced in this cohort, and the absence of alpha or paired-chain data limited detectable features. Over 15 rarely observed V segments, including chromosome 9 orphons, were excluded from the earlier analysis of just under 600 of the donors because counts were too low. When HLA alleles, especially DR and DQ, strongly co-occurred, attributing TCR associations to individual alleles was difficult. At a false discovery rate of 0.05, a later analysis linked some 18,000 TCR beta sequences to specific HLA alleles. The presence/absence analyses assumed that sequencing depth was roughly uniform across donors, and that assumption may not be true. In a later analysis, HLA-associated TCR beta chains were found to be more clonally expanded and to have lower generation probabilities than equally common non-associated chains.

The protocol used for the library was the immunoSEQ multiplex PCR assay. For the multiplex PCR, a mixture combining 60 forward primers for TCR Vbeta segments and 13 reverse primers for TCR Jbeta segments was used. The CDR3 region of rearranged TCR beta genes was amplified from genomic DNA with a multiplex PCR assay. The amplified TCR beta libraries were sequenced on the Illumina HiSeq System as 87-base-pair reads. As for the original processing: In a later analysis, 77 million or so unique TCR beta chains were counted across the 650 to 700 repertoires, and roughly 11 million of these chains were shared by at least two donors. Raw reads were error-corrected and collapsed into unique sequences with a nearest-neighbor algorithm that merged closely related sequences to remove PCR and sequencing errors. V, D and J gene segments were assigned by aligning CDR3 sequences to IMGT reference sequences. For a sequence to be retained, a match of at least six nucleotides to both a V gene segment and a J gene segment was required. A rearrangement was called productive if the CDR3 had no stop codons and remained in frame with V and J, and every other rearrangement was called non-productive. Following IMGT convention, CDR3 was defined as the stretch from the second conserved V-encoded cysteine up to the conserved J-encoded phenylalanine. The earlier analysis of about 610 of the donors excluded any sequence lacking an unambiguous match to a single V gene segment. In an earlier analysis of 587 of the donors, V segments were called functional above 56.7% productive rearrangements and were called segregating when the between-donor standard deviation exceeded 5%. A statistical classification framework was built for diagnosing cytomegalovirus status from the catalog of TCR beta chain sequences. A later analysis assigned V and J genes by comparing TCR nucleotide sequences with IMGT/GENE-DB human TR gene sequences. In a later analysis, CDR3 sequences and most-parsimonious VDJ recombination scenarios were assigned using the TCRdist pipeline. In a later analysis, each TCR beta chain was defined by its CDR3 amino acid sequence together with its V-gene family, and reads lacking a unique V-gene family were excluded. In a later analysis, 500 to 700 highly shared, low-generation-probability nucleotide sequences were removed to address suspected cross-contamination and a sequencing artifact. For each public chain, a later analysis derived a clonal expansion index from normalized ranks of inferred template counts within each repertoire. A later analysis computed generation probabilities with a VDJ recombination model fitted to out-of-frame rearrangements, and checked the results against IGoR. A later analysis scored TCR-TCR, TCR-HLA and TCR-CMV co-occurrence with hypergeometric tests, applying a repertoire-size bias correction to TCR pairs. A later analysis estimated false discovery rates by permuting HLA or CMV assignments 20 times. In a later analysis, co-occurring TCRs were grouped with DBSCAN, and TCRdist sequence similarity was added when clustering was performed within HLA-allele-positive subsets. Co-occurrence clustering excluded repertoires with fewer than 30,000 or more than 120,000 public chains, plus five with anomalous nucleotide sharing. TCRdb holds this immuneACCESS table with in-frame rearrangements only. Some clones are missing; in checked studies, unresolved V genes explain under half, and the rest has no known cause. V and J calls and clone size are those listed in that table; D and trimming were worked out from the DNA. The sample contains about 170,000 clones, approximately 79% of them found a single time. About 0.93% of the sample is in the top ten clones.

The cohort was made up of about 670 healthy bone marrow donors. Cohort members were all nominally healthy when sampled, although unrecorded immune exposures were likely present. The donor was CMV seropositive and was included in the group of almost 300 seropositive cohort members. A peripheral blood sample was collected from each donor, and TCR beta sequencing was performed on peripheral blood mononuclear cells. Genomic DNA was extracted from the blood cell samples with the Qiagen DNeasy Blood Extraction Kit. Note on this clone: No cognate antigen has been identified for it. Nothing much larger sits one base from this clone, and base qualities are not available.

The specimen sequenced was PBMCs. The sequence was collected from a woman aged 50 to 60 in good health and CMV-seropositive.

The base sequence is TGCGCCAGCAGCCAAGATGGGACTAGAATCTACGAGCAGTACTTC. Translated, it gives CASSQDGTRIYEQYF. The sequence links TRBV4-1 to TRBJ2-7, with 8 bases aligning to TRBD2. V has 0 bases trimmed and J has 3 bases trimmed; junction bases matching no gene number 4. The germline V gene encodes CDR1 MGHRA and CDR2 YSYEKL. Including cysteine and phenylalanine, the CDR3 has 15 amino acids. Solely the CDR3 DNA is kept, with 45 bases framed from the first base.